These 5 T cell receptor delta chains share one sample of origin, sequenced in a study of delta chains in infants with herpesvirus infections. PBMC RNA was reverse transcribed using gamma-chain- and delta-chain-specific primers. TCRdb processed the RT-PCR reads again with the CATT caller. The sample carries some 280 delta-chain clones, 36% recorded once. The sequenced sample was peripheral blood, obtained at time point 1 of longitudinal follow-up. These receptors came from a human donor who was a Ugandan infant, either HIV-exposed or HIV-unexposed (not recorded which).

Regarding this clone: A far bigger clonotype differs at one base, so this is likely a read error. The sample carries other DNA sequences with the same CDR3. The chain joins TRDV1 to TRDJ1, with 9 positions matching TRDD3. The germline CDR1 and CDR2 sequences are TSWWSYY and QGS. The CDR3 is made up of 22 amino acids. V was clipped by 1 base and J by 0 bases; unmatched bases: 21. CDR3 protein: CALGEPQLGPRGLGEYTDKLIF. The CDR3 bases are TGTGCTCTTGGGGAACCCCAACTAGGACCCAGGGGACTGGGGGAGTACACCGATAAACTCATCTTT.

With regard to this clone: This likely stems from a read error, as it lies one base from a far larger clone. Other DNA variants within this sample encode the same CDR3. The CDR3 nucleotides read TGTGCTCTTGGGCCCCCCGCTCACATGGGCTGGGGGATAACCCCCAGTTCCTGGGACACCCGACAGATGTTTTTC. This codes for CALGPPAHMGWGITPSSWDTRQMFF. The J gene is TRDJ3, the V gene TRDV1, with 10 nucleotides matching TRDD3. Germline assignment: CDR1 TSWWSYY and CDR2 QGS. The ends lost 5 bases at V and 1 base at J; junction bases unmatched: 26. CDR3 length: 25 amino acids.

For this clone: Only one base separates this from a far larger clonotype, so it likely reflects a read error. V usage is TRDV1 and J usage is TRDJ2; the D gene is possibly TRDD2 (5 bases). V lost 4 bases and J 6 bases, leaving 24 bases between the germline ends. The CDR3 covers 18 residues. The germline CDR1 and CDR2 sequences are TSWWSYY and QGS. The CDR3 here is CALGVLIPTVSLSAQLFF. The CDR3 nucleotides read TGTGCTCTTGGGGTACTAATCCCTACGGTGTCGCTGTCAGCACAACTCTTCTTT.

This clone was seen only a few times. A read error is the likely source, as a far larger clone sits one nucleotide away. The chain has TRAV29/DV5 and TRDJ1; perhaps TRDD2 as D (7 bases). The CDR3 consists of 20 residues. Trimming stripped 2 bases from V and 4 bases from J, with 33 bases between. From germline, CDR1 is NSMFDY and CDR2 ISSIKDK. CDR3 loop: CAASGPSLDAAGAYIDKLIF. The CDR3 bases are TGTGCAGCAAGTGGGCCTTCCTTAGACGCTGCTGGGGCGTACATCGATAAACTCATCTTT.

Turning to this clone: This likely came from a read error, as a far larger clone is one base away. The chain has TRDV1 and TRDJ1; 10 nucleotides agree with TRDD3. The germline V gene encodes CDR1 TSWWSYY and CDR2 QGS. After removal of 2 bases from V and 4 bases from J, the junction contained 28 bases not matched to a gene. This CDR3 has 23 amino acids. CDR3 DNA: TGTGCTCTTGGGGAAAGGAAGGGACTTCCTACTCCATATACTGGGGGATCCCGCGATAAACTCATCTTT. It translates to CALGERKGLPTPYTGGSRDKLIF.